This T cell receptor (beta chain) was identified in a study of cytomegalovirus exposure and HLA in healthy donors. The CDR3 spans 16 residues. V shed 5 bases and J shed 2 bases, with 19 bases lying between them. Germline V CDR1 and CDR2: SGHAT, FQNNGV. Study-wide findings and caveats: The majority of TCR sequences were rare, yet some public TCRs appeared in many donors. Roughly 170 TCR beta chains were listed as cytomegalovirus-associated.

In its sample, this clone was seen a few times. Its matching antigen is unknown. Sequenced by immunoSEQ multiplex PCR; TCRdb stores in-frame clones only, minus some. The sample contains about 150,000 clones, around 84% of which appear only once. Separate from the roughly 610-subject first cohort, the approximately 120-subject validation cohort was the one that the donors belonged to. This TCR was sampled from a human donor in good health. The sample consisted of PBMCs. V is TRBV11-2 and J is TRBJ2-7; the D gene is possibly TRBD2 (5 bases). CDR3 nucleotide sequence: TGTGCCAGCAGCCCGATAAGCCGCGGAGGCGCCTACGAGCAGTACTTC. As protein: CASSPISRGGAYEQYF.